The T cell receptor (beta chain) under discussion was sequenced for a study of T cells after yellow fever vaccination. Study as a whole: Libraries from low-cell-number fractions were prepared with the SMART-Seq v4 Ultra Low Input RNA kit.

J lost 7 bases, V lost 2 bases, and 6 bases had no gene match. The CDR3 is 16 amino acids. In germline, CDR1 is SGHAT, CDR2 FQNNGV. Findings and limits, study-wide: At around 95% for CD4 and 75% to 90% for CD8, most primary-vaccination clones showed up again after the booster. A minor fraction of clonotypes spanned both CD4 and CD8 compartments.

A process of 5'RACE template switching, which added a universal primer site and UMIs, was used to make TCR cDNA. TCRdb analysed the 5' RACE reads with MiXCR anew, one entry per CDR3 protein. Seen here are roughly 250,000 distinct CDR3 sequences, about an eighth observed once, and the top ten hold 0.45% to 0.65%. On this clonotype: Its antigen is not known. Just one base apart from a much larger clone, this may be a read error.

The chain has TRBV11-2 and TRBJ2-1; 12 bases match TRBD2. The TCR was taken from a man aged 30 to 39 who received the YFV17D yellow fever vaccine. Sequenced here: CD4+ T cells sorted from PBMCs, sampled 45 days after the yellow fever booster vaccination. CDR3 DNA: TGTGCCAGCAGCTTATCTAGCGGGAGGGAGGGGAATGAGCAGTTCTTC. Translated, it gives CASSLSSGREGNEQFF.